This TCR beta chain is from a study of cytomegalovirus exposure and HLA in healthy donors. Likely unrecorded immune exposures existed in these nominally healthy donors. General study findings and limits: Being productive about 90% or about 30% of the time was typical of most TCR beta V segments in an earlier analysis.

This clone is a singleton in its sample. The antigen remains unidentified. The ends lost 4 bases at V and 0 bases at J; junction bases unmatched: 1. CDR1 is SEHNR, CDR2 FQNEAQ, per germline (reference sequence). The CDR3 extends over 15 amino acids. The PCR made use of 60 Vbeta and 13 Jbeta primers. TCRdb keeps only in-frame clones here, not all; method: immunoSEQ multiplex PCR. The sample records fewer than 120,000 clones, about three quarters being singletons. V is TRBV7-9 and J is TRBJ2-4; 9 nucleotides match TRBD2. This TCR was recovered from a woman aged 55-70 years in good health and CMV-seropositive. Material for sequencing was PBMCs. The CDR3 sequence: CASSSAGGAKNIQYF. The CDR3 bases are TGTGCCAGCAGCTCAGCGGGAGGAGCCAAAAACATTCAGTACTTC.